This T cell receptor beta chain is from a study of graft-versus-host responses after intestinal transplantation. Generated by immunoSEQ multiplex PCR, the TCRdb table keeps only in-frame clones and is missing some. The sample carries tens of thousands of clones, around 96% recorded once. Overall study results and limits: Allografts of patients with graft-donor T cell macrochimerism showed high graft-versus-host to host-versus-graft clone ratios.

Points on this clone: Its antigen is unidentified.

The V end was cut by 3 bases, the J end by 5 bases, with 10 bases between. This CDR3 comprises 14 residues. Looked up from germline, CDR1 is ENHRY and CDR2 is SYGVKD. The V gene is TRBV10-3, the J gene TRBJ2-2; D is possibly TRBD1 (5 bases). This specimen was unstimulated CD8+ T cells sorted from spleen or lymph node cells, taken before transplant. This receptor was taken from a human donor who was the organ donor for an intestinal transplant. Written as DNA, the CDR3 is TGTGCCATCAGTGATCGGACAAAAACCGGGGAGCTGTTTTTT. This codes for CAISDRTKTGELFF.